These 6 T cell receptor beta chains were all obtained from the same sample, sequenced in a study of PD-1 blockade in classical Hodgkin lymphoma. Sequenced by immunoSEQ multiplex PCR; TCRdb stores in-frame clones only, minus some. The sample shows some 90,000 clones, 83% of them seen only once. The time point denotes: cycle 4 day 1 (C4D1), after more than five weeks of nivolumab. With no exception, relapse followed autologous stem cell transplantation in all patients, and brentuximab vedotin exposure varied. The material was peripheral blood mononuclear cells (PBMCs), obtained before the fourth cycle of nivolumab. The receptors here all came from a human donor with classical Hodgkin lymphoma.

This clone counts as medium-sized. This chain connects TRBV6-5 to TRBJ2-5, with D possibly being TRBD1 (5 bases). The CDR3 length is 14 residues. Per germline, CDR1 MNHEY and CDR2 SVGAGI. Between the trimmed V and J ends, which lost 2 bases and 4 bases, there was a span of 11 bases. The CDR3 nucleotides are TGTGCCAGCAGTTACAAGGGGCGGCCAGAGACCCAGTACTTC. Translation gives CASSYKGRPETQYF.

The chain employs TRBV29-1 and TRBJ2-3, with TRBD2 matching 13 bases. The CDR3 is 13 residues long. J gave up 8 bases and V 4 bases, and 3 bases lay outside the gene matches. Germline V gives CDR1 SQVTM, CDR2 ANQGSEA. The CDR3: CSVGGLAGATQYF. The CDR3 DNA is TGCAGCGTTGGTGGACTAGCGGGAGCTACGCAGTATTTT.

CDR3 DNA: TGTGCCAGCAGCGAGCTGGGACAAGGGGGGACCGGGGAGCTGTTTTTT. It codes for CASSELGQGGTGELFF. The rearrangement links TRBV5-6 to TRBJ2-2, with D perhaps TRBD1 or TRBD2 (6 bases each). Germline V gene lookup returns CDR1 SGHDT and CDR2 YYEEEE. Trimming cost V 4 bases and J 5 bases, with 18 bases left between them. This CDR3 is 16 amino acids long. Filled out from reference TRBV5-6 and TRBJ2-2, the complete variable domain reads DAGVTQSPTHLIKTRGQQVTLRCSPKSGHDTVSWYQQALGQGPQFIFQYYEEEERQRGNFPDRFSGHQFPNYSSELNVNALLLGDSALYLCASSELGQGGTGELFFGEGSRLTVL.

V is TRBV7-6 and J is TRBJ2-5; D gene unclear. V gave up 3 bases and J gave up 2 bases, with 7 bases separating them. Per germline, CDR1 SGHVS and CDR2 FNYEAQ. The CDR3 loop spans 13 amino acids. CDR3: CASSFTSQETQYF. The CDR3 DNA sequence: TGTGCCAGCAGCTTTACCTCACAAGAGACCCAGTACTTC.

For the CDR3, the DNA is TGCGCCAGCGGGATAGCGAGTGAGACCCAGTACTTC. Translating gives CASGIASETQYF. V gene TRBV5-1 combines with J gene TRBJ2-5, with D perhaps TRBD2 (5 bases). The germline CDR1 and CDR2 sequences are SGHRS and YFSETQ. The V gene lost 7 bases and the J gene lost 5 bases, with 12 bases spanning the gap. The CDR3 has 12 amino acids.

This clone occurred once. This chain uses TRBV18 with TRBJ1-5, with 7 bases fitting TRBD1. The germline CDR1 and CDR2 sequences are KGHSH and LQKENI. J gave up 4 bases and V 5 bases, and 5 bases lay outside the gene matches. This CDR3 spans 14 amino acids. The CDR3 sequence: CASSSGQRNQPQHF. CDR3 DNA: TGTGCCAGCTCATCGGGACAGCGAAATCAGCCCCAGCATTTT.